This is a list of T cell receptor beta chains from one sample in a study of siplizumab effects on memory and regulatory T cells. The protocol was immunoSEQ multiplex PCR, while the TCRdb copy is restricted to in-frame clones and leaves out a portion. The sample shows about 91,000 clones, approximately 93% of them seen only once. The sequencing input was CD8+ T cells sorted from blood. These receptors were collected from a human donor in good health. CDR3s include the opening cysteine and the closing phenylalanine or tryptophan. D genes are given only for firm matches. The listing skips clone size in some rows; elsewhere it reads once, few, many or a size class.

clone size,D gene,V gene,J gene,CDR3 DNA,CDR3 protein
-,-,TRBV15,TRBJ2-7,TGTGCCACCAGCACTGGAGTTTCCTACGAGCAGTACTTC,CATSTGVSYEQYF
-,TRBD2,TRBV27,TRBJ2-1,TGTGCCAGCAGTTCCCTAGCGGGGGGTTATCAGCAGTTCTTC,CASSSLAGGYQQFF
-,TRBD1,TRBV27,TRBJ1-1,TGTGCCAGCAGTTTATGGGGACAGGACACTGAAGCTTTCTTT,CASSLWGQDTEAFF
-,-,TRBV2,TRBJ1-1,TGTGCCAGCGGGACACCCATGAACACTGAAGCTTTCTTT,CASGTPMNTEAFF
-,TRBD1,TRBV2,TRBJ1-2,TGTGCCAGCAGTGAAGCGCTTAGGGGGCGAGGCTATGGCTACACCTTC,CASSEALRGRGYGYTF
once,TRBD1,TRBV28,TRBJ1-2,TGTGCCAGCAGTCGGGGACAGACTTACACCTTC,CASSRGQTYTF
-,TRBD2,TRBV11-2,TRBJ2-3,TGTGCCAGCAGCTTTCCGGACCGTATAGCGGGAGTAACAGATACGCAGTATTTT,CASSFPDRIAGVTDTQYF
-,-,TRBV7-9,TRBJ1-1,TGTGCCAGCAGCTTAGCAGGGAACACTGAAGCTTTCTTT,CASSLAGNTEAFF
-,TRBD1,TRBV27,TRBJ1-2,TGTGCCAGCAGTACCAGGACAGGTTTCGGCTACACCTTC,CASSTRTGFGYTF
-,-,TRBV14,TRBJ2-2,TGTGCCAGCAGCCAAGCTTGGGGAGGGGGCGGCCCTCCGAACACCGGGGAGCTGTTTTTT,CASSQAWGGGGPPNTGELFF
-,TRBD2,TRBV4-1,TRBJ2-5,TGCGCCAGCAGCCCTAGGACTAGCGGGGGAGAGACCCAGTACTTC,CASSPRTSGGETQYF
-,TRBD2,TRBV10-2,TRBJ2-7,TGCGCCAGCACCCCCGGACTAGCGGGGGATTACTCCTACGAGCAGTACTTC,CASTPGLAGDYSYEQYF
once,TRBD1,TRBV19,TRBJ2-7,TGTGCCAGTAGTTGGACAGGGGGGGACTACGAGCAGTACTTC,CASSWTGGDYEQYF
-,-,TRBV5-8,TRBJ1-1,TGTGCCAGCAGCGCGGGGCTGGCCACTGAAGCTTTCTTT,CASSAGLATEAFF